A selection of T cell receptor beta chains follows, all from one sample in a study of T cells in Graves' hyperthyroidism and ophthalmopathy. From the multiplex PCR reads, TCRdb called clonotypes with MiXCR, one entry per CDR3 protein. The sample has about 640,000 distinct CDR3 sequences, about 20% seen once. Sequenced: blood. The source of these receptors is a man younger than 45 with Graves' ophthalmopathy. CDR3s include the opening cysteine and the closing phenylalanine or tryptophan. D genes are given only for firm matches. Where a row states a size, it is once, few, many or the class of an expanded clone; other rows omit it.

>TRBD2|many|TRBJ2-1|TRBV28
TGTGCCAGCATCCTAGCGGGGAACAATGAGCAGTTCTTC
CASILAGNNEQFF
>.|.|TRBJ2-7|TRBV25-1
TGTGCCAGCAGTTGGTTGAGCCAGCAGTACTTC
CASSWLSQQYF
>TRBD2|.|TRBJ2-7|TRBV5-1
TGCGCCAGCAGCCCTCTGGGGGGGGATGAGCAGTACTTC
CASSPLGGDEQYF
>TRBD1|many|TRBJ1-1|TRBV5-1
TGCGCCAGCAGCTTGACAGGGGGAGACACTGAAGCTTTCTTT
CASSLTGGDTEAFF
>.|.|TRBJ2-2|TRBV5-1
TGCGCCAGCAGCTTGGGGACAGACGCGAACACCGGGGAGCTGTTTTTT
CASSLGTDANTGELFF
>TRBD1|many|TRBJ2-7|TRBV7-8
TGTGCCAGCAGCTCCCCGGGACAGGGGGGACCTAGGCACGAGCAGTACTTC
CASSSPGQGGPRHEQYF
>.|.|TRBJ1-1|TRBV18
TGTGCCAGCTCGCTTGAGCCCGCAGGGGCGGCCACTGAAGCTTTCTTT
CASSLEPAGAATEAFF
>TRBD1|many|TRBJ1-1|TRBV2
TGTGCCAGCCAAAGGACAGGGAAGGGGAACACTGAAGCTTTCTTT
CASQRTGKGNTEAFF
>TRBD2|.|TRBJ2-3|TRBV3-1
TGTGCCAGCAGCCAAGGGGCGACTAGCGGCACAGATACGCAGTATTTT
CASSQGATSGTDTQYF
>TRBD2|.|TRBJ2-2|TRBV24-1
TGTGCCACCAGCTTCCCGGGACTAGCGGGAGGGGGGGGGACCGGGGAGCTGTTTTTT
CATSFPGLAGGGGTGELFF
>TRBD1|many|TRBJ1-1|TRBV2
TGTGCCAGCAGGGCCGGACAGGGTGCGACTGAAGCTTTCTTT
CASRAGQGATEAFF
>TRBD2|.|TRBJ2-7|TRBV10-3
TGTGCCATCAGCGCCGGGACTAGCGGGAGTTACGAGCAGTACTTC
CAISAGTSGSYEQYF
>.|many|TRBJ2-5|TRBV15
TGTGCCACCAGCAGAGATAAACAAGAGACCCAGTACTTC
CATSRDKQETQYF
>.|.|TRBJ2-3|TRBV10-3
TGTGCCATCAGTGAACTATGGGGCGCCACAGATACGCAGTATTTT
CAISELWGATDTQYF
>.|many|TRBJ1-4|TRBV7-2
TGTGCCAGCAGCCCGCGGGGCACAGGGTTCGGTGGTGAAAAACTGTTTTTT
CASSPRGTGFGGEKLFF
>.|many|TRBJ2-7|TRBV12-3/TRBV12-4
TGTGCCAGCAGATCCGACCGCGGATCCTACGAGCAGTACTTC
CASRSDRGSYEQYF
>.|few|TRBJ2-1|TRBV5-1
TGCGCCAGCAGCTTGGATGCGTTCGATGAGCAGTTCTTC
CASSLDAFDEQFF
>.|many|TRBJ2-7|TRBV27
TGTGCCAGCAGTTTGGCTAGCAGGCTCTACGAGCAGTACTTC
CASSLASRLYEQYF
>.|many|TRBJ1-5|TRBV2
TGTGCCAGCAGACAGGGAGACTTGACTCAGCCCCAGCATTTT
CASRQGDLTQPQHF
>.|.|TRBJ1-5|TRBV19
TGTGCCAGTAGTATCAAGGCGGGGGTCGGGCGGCCCCAGCATTTT
CASSIKAGVGRPQHF
>.|few|TRBJ2-2|TRBV6-1
TGTGCCAGCACCGTGGTGTACACCGGGGAGCTGTTTTTT
CASTVVYTGELFF
>.|few|TRBJ2-2|TRBV5-1
TGCGCCAGCATCAGGGATTCGGGGGAGCTGTTTTTT
CASIRDSGELFF
>.|.|TRBJ2-3|TRBV5-1
TGCGCCAGCAGCTCCTTAGGGGCTGGGGATACGCAGTATTTT
CASSSLGAGDTQYF
>.|few|TRBJ2-7|TRBV5-6
TGTGCCAGCAGCCAAAGGGCGGGAATCTACGAGCAGTACTTC
CASSQRAGIYEQYF
>.|.|TRBJ2-5|TRBV4-3
TGCGCCAGCAGCCAAGAGTCCACGTGGGGAGGCCAGGGGGGGAAGACCCAGTACTTC
CASSQESTWGGQGGKTQYF
>TRBD1|many|TRBJ1-2|TRBV28
TGTGCCAGCAGACCTCGGGACAGACCAAACTATGGCTACACCTTC
CASRPRDRPNYGYTF
>.|once|TRBJ1-2|TRBV27
TGTGCCAGCAGTTTATCAGGGCAAAGCTACACCTTC
CASSLSGQSYTF
>.|few|TRBJ2-7|TRBV9
TGTGCCAGCAGCGTAGCGGCTAGCGAACTCTACGAGCAGTACTTC
CASSVAASELYEQYF
>.|many|TRBJ2-7|TRBV28
TGTGCCAGCAGTTTGCCTCTTGGGGGCTCGACCTACGAGCAGTACTTC
CASSLPLGGSTYEQYF
>.|many|TRBJ1-3|TRBV7-2
TGTGCCAGCAGCTCGGGAAGGGCAAACACCATATATTTT
CASSSGRANTIYF
>TRBD2|few|TRBJ2-2|TRBV6-1
TGTGCCAGCAGTCCGACTAGCGGGGTCACCGGGGAGCTGTTTTTT
CASSPTSGVTGELFF
>.|.|TRBJ2-3|TRBV5-4
TGTGCCAGCAGCTTGGTAGCGGTCGATACGCAGTATTTT
CASSLVAVDTQYF
>.|once|TRBJ2-5|TRBV6-1
TGTGCCAGCAGGGCGGAAGGGGCCTCAAGAGAGACCCAGTACTTC
CASRAEGASRETQYF
>.|few|TRBJ2-1|TRBV11-2
TGTGCCAGCAGCTTAGTCTGGGAAATATCCTACAATGAGCAGTTCTTC
CASSLVWEISYNEQFF
>TRBD1|few|TRBJ1-2|TRBV6-5
TGTGCCAGCAGTTACTCCGCAGGGGGCTTTAATTGGGTTGGCTACACCTTC
CASSYSAGGFNWVGYTF
>.|few|TRBJ1-1|TRBV7-9
TGTGCCAGCAGCTTAGAGGTGACATCAAACACTGAAGCTTTCTTT
CASSLEVTSNTEAFF
>.|.|TRBJ1-1|TRBV7-9
TGTGCCAGCAGCCATACACAGGGGAACACTGAAGCTTTCTTT
CASSHTQGNTEAFF
>TRBD1|.|TRBJ2-7|TRBV7-9
TGTGCCAGCAGCTCCCCGACAGGGGATCGGAGGGACGAGCAGTACTTC
CASSSPTGDRRDEQYF
>.|few|TRBJ1-2|TRBV30
TGTGCCTGGAGTGTAGGGGGGATAGGTTTGGATGGCTACACCTTC
CAWSVGGIGLDGYTF
>.|.|TRBJ2-7|TRBV30
TGTGCCTGGCAGTCCCCGCAGGACTTC
CAWQSPQDF
>TRBD2|few|TRBJ2-1|TRBV27
TGTGCCAGCAGTTCCGGGACTAGCGGCCCTTCTAGCTCCTACAATGAGCAGTTCTTC
CASSSGTSGPSSSYNEQFF
>TRBD2|many|TRBJ2-7|TRBV7-2
TGTGCCAGCAGCTTATCCTGGGCTAGCGGGAGAAAGGGCGAGCAGTACTTC
CASSLSWASGRKGEQYF
>.|many|TRBJ2-1|TRBV3-1
TGTGCCAGCAGCCAAGAACTCGCCAGCTCCTACAATGAGCAGTTCTTC
CASSQELASSYNEQFF
>TRBD1|.|TRBJ1-1|TRBV24-1
TGTGCCACCAGTGACGGGGACAGCCTGAACACTGAAGCTTTCTTT
CATSDGDSLNTEAFF
>.|many|TRBJ2-3|TRBV5-1
TGCGCCAGCAGCGGCGGATCGAAGATTGGATTTCACACAGATACGCAGTATTTT
CASSGGSKIGFHTDTQYF
>.|few|TRBJ1-5|TRBV7-2
TGTGCCAGCAGCCTCGTGGGGCAGAACAATCAGCCCCAGCATTTT
CASSLVGQNNQPQHF
>.|few|TRBJ2-7|TRBV28
TGTGCCAGCAGTCGGGACGCGGTATACGAGCAGTACTTC
CASSRDAVYEQYF
>TRBD1|many|TRBJ1-2|TRBV30
TGTGCCTGGAGTAGGGGGCCCTCTTATGGCTACACCTTC
CAWSRGPSYGYTF
>TRBD1|few|TRBJ1-2|TRBV5-6
TGTGCCAGCAGCCGCGACAGGGGGCACCGTGGCTACACCTTC
CASSRDRGHRGYTF
>.|.|TRBJ2-1|TRBV6-1
TGTGCCAGCAGAACCGGGACCGTCCTGGATGAGCAGTTCTTC
CASRTGTVLDEQFF
>.|many|TRBJ2-7|TRBV7-2
TGTGCCAGCAGCTTAGCCCAGGGAAGGCCCTACGAGCAGTACTTC
CASSLAQGRPYEQYF
>TRBD1|few|TRBJ2-2|TRBV6-1
TGTGCCAGCAGTGCGGTGGGACAGGGCCTCACCGGGGAGCTGTTTTTT
CASSAVGQGLTGELFF
>.|few|TRBJ2-6|TRBV13
TGTGCCAGCAGCGTAGATGGGGGGCTTGGGGCCAACGTCCTGACTTTC
CASSVDGGLGANVLTF
>TRBD2|few|TRBJ2-7|TRBV7-9
TGTGCCAGCAGCCCCCCGGCTAGCGGGAGCTACGAGCAGTACTTC
CASSPPASGSYEQYF
>.|.|TRBJ1-5|TRBV20-1
TGCAGTGCTAGAGATGGGTCCTCGGCCCAGCCCCAGCATTTT
CSARDGSSAQPQHF
>.|few|TRBJ1-6|TRBV4-1
TGCGCCAGCAGCCAAGTTCGGGGCACCTATAATTCACCCCTCCACTTT
CASSQVRGTYNSPLHF
>.|many|TRBJ2-1|TRBV6-1
TGTGCCAGCAGCAAAACAGGGACCTCCTACAATGAGCAGTTCTTC
CASSKTGTSYNEQFF